The sample holds many counts of the clone carrying this T cell receptor beta chain. Its specificity is not known. Germline V lookup: CDR1 SGDLS, CDR2 YYNGEE. This CDR3 comprises 13 residues. V gave up 3 bases and J gave up 8 bases, with 14 bases separating them. Study-wide points: In terms of TCR gene usage, tumor memory CD4+ T cells clustered together with blood and lymph node memory CD4+ cells, as well as with lymph node naive CD4+ cells. Greatest tumor Treg TCR overlap was with tumor naive CD4+ cells.

Constant-region reverse primers amplified full-length variable regions, followed by semi-nested Nested Universal Primer A PCR. TCRdb re-derived calls from the 5' RACE reads in MiXCR, one entry per CDR3 protein. The repertoire has 35,000 to 50,000 distinct CDR3 sequences, 22% of them found once; the top ten carry around 4.1%. The sorted Tregs were CD4+CD25+CD127-/low cells. V usage is TRBV9 and J usage is TRBJ1-1; D is possibly TRBD1 (5 bases). This receptor was taken from a female donor with breast cancer. Input material: Tregs sorted from a lymph node. This CDR3 reads CASSGPWGREAFF. The CDR3 coding sequence is TGTGCCAGCAGCGGTCCCTGGGGCAGGGAAGCTTTCTTT.